Shown below are 3 T cell receptor beta chains from a single sample sequenced in a study of tumor-infiltrating lymphocytes in primary liver carcinoma. From 500 ng of total RNA, TCR beta-specific cDNA was reverse-transcribed using a constant-region primer. It was through three nested multiplex PCR rounds of slightly modified ARM-PCR that TCR beta libraries arose. Amplification in the first two PCR rounds was performed using TRBV1-TRBV30 forward primers and a C-beta reverse primer for 9 to 11 cycles each. Via MiXCR, TCRdb re-called the multiplex PCR reads, giving one row per CDR3 protein. The sample gives about 310,000 distinct CDR3 sequences, around three fifths of which show up once; about a sixth is in the top ten. Unsorted whole blood supplied the blood RNA, and germline DNA was isolated too. The specimen sequenced was peripheral blood. The receptor source for this set is a woman aged 25 to 45 with primary liver carcinoma and hepatitis B virus infection.

The CDR3 DNA follows: TGTGCCAGCATTTGGAGTAGCTCCTACATTGAGCAGTACTTC. It yields the protein CASIWSSSYIEQYF. The V and J genes are TRBV6-6 and TRBJ2-5; D is uncertain. CDR3 size: 14 residues. Per germline, CDR1 MNHNY and CDR2 SVGAGI (reference sequence). The ends were cut back, 7 bases at V and 11 bases at J, with 23 bases in the middle.

This chain connects TRBV2 to TRBJ2-2, with D perhaps matching TRBD1 (5 bases). V dropped 10 bases and J dropped 0 bases, with 15 bases sitting between them. This CDR3 comprises 15 residues. Germline V gives CDR1 SNHLY, CDR2 FYNNEI. In DNA, the CDR3 is TGTGCCACCTCTCGTGGACACCCGAACACCGGGGAGCTGTTTTTT. Translation gives CATSRGHPNTGELFF.

This clonotype has a count of ten or more. The V call is TRBV11-2, the J call TRBJ2-1; weak D call: TRBD2 (5 bases). Germline lookup yields CDR1 SGHAT and CDR2 FQNNGV. The V gene lost 1 base and the J gene lost 0 bases, with 13 bases spanning the gap. The CDR3 is 17 residues long. The CDR3 coding sequence is TGTGCCAGCAGCTTAGGCGTGGACTCGAGCTCCTACAATGAGCAGTTCTTC. Encoded protein: CASSLGVDSSSYNEQFF.